The present entry profiles one T cell receptor beta chain with its context. Its target antigen remains unknown. Sequence at one end of the junction differs from germline and may be a read error. The data belong to a study of Graves' ophthalmopathy and Graves' hyperthyroidism (dated by TCRdb to the late 2010s). Turning to the overall study: Peripheral blood was collected before any treatment was given, at the time of initial diagnosis. Following sample collection, hyperthyroidism patients were given methimazole at a starting dose of 30 mg daily, and ophthalmopathy patients were given high-dose intravenous methylprednisolone. To explore V-J signatures that distinguish ophthalmopathy from hyperthyroidism, a discovery set of 100 patients was enrolled, made up of 43 with ophthalmopathy and some 58 with stable hyperthyroidism. For independent validation, a separate cohort was made up of around 19 hyperthyroidism patients plus 17 patients who later progressed from hyperthyroidism to ophthalmopathy. To tell Graves' ophthalmopathy apart from Graves' hyperthyroidism, and to predict which patients would progress to ophthalmopathy, the study relied on TCR beta repertoire signatures. In total, 135 blood samples were TCR-sequenced: roughly 45 ophthalmopathy, roughly 77 hyperthyroidism and 17 hyperthyroidism-to-ophthalmopathy patients. In 6 or 7 hyperthyroidism patients, T-cell repertoires of thyroid tissue and blood were compared. Overall results and qualifications from the work: In validation, the model predicted ophthalmopathy progression with 55% to 71% sensitivity and roughly 78% specificity; roughly eleven predicted patients were CT-confirmed with GO in a median of approximately 6.5 months. No statistical method was used to set the sample size in advance, and the investigators knew which group each participant was assigned to. Ophthalmopathy was separated from stable hyperthyroidism by the 13-signature model with roughly 87% sensitivity and about 83% specificity in cross-validation and with 80%/75% in the test set. Most expanded thyroid clonotypes with a frequency above 0.001 also appeared in blood, which suggests that blood repertoires may reflect the immune response in the thyroid.

The ophthalmopathy patients had moderately to severely active disease, with a Clinical Activity Score of 3 or higher, a NOSPECS grade of 4 or higher, and a disease duration of less than 3 months. Anyone with other autoimmune diseases, uncontrolled infections, pregnancy or lactation was excluded from the study. Clinical symptoms, serum thyroxine, TRAb, thyroid ultrasound and orbital computed tomography were used for diagnosis. Ficoll-Paque density gradient centrifugation was used to isolate PBMCs from around 10 ml of fresh peripheral blood. Total RNA was extracted using Trizol reagent, and RNA quality was checked on an Agilent 2100 Bioanalyzer. The CDR3 runs 13 amino acids, cysteine and phenylalanine included. The DNA shown is the 39-base CDR3, in frame from base 1. As encoded in the germline V gene, CDR1 is SGHTA while CDR2 is FQGNSA. For repertoire sequencing, TCR beta CDR3 regions were amplified from RNA transcripts. HTBI primers and the Qiagen OneStep RT-PCR kit were used in a first-round RT-PCR, which was followed by a second-round multiplex PCR, size selection and purification. Sequencing of the libraries was carried out on an Illumina HiSeq2000 in paired-end mode with 100 bp reads. In the authors' own workflow: SOAPnuke was used for read processing, and reads with adapters, uncalled bases, a mean Phred below 15, or no exact constant-primer or identifier match were discarded. COPE v1.2.5 was used to merge the high-quality paired reads. Each unique nucleotide sequence was defined as a clonotype, and clonotypes were aligned to IMGT TRB V, D and J references with MiTCR v1.1. The analysis was limited to V-J combinations with a frequency above 0.0001, which together covered 99.2% of repertoires. A TCR clonal expansion and chaos score per V-J combination was defined as the ratio of F50 clonal expansion to chaos observed in the TCRdist matrix. Welch's t-statistics and random forest were used to reduce features to more than ten V-J combinations, which were fed into a naive Bayes classifier. The similarity between thyroid and blood repertoires was quantified using the Morisita-Horn index. TCRdb took the public reads, trimmed them with fastp at Q25, ran MiXCR for clone calling and kept in-frame beta chains. When rows share a CDR3 protein, they turn into one entry using the most common DNA and genes. The authors' filters were not applied to this entry. Here the sample has around 600,000 distinct CDR3 sequences; roughly two fifths occur a single time. The ten largest clones take up about 3.3% of the sample.

Sequencing was performed on peripheral blood. This TCR was recovered from an adult man with Graves' ophthalmopathy. The rearrangement joined TRBV7-2 to TRBJ1-1; the D gene cannot be resolved reliably. The DNA is as follows: TGCGCCACCCGACCCACGGGGAATGCTGAAGCTTTCTTT. Its protein product is CATRPTGNAEAFF.